A single sample gave rise to the 17 T cell receptor beta chains below, sequenced in a study of CXCR3-negative and CXCR3-positive naive CD8 T cells. Study-wide results and limits: When CXCR3-positive naive cells were set against CXCR3-negative naive cells, the former had more hydrophobic TRB CDR3s.

Antigens for these TCRs are unknown. UMI-labeled TRB cDNA libraries were prepared by 5' RACE. TCRdb reworked the 5' RACE reads into one entry per CDR3 protein, no DNA. The listing contains 110,000 or so distinct CDR3 sequences. The sequenced sample was naive CXCR3+ CD8+ T cells from blood. As to subset: CD45RO-CCR7+CD27+CD95- naive CD8+ T cells expressing CXCR3 (TNR3+). The source is a human donor in good health. Some clones in this sample may be carry-over from other donors' samples.

This chain connects TRBV12-3 or TRBV12-4 to TRBJ2-3; TCRdb reports TRBD2, a call that lacks DNA to check it against. The CDR3 has 16 amino acids. The CDR3 sequence: CASSSPGLEGTDTQYF.

The chain uses TRBV6-5 and TRBJ1-3; TCRdb's D call, TRBD1, is unchecked because there is no DNA. This CDR3 contains 13 residues. Germline values: CDR1 MNHEY, CDR2 SVGAGI. CDR3 loop: CASSRQGENTIYF.

This rearrangement joins TRBV12-3 or TRBV12-4 to TRBJ2-7; the TRBD2 assignment by TCRdb is unverifiable without DNA. CDR3 length: 12 residues. CDR3 protein: CASSGRSYEQYF.

The V call is TRBV5-1, the J call TRBJ2-5. This CDR3 has 14 residues. Germline V lookup: CDR1 SGHRS, CDR2 YFSETQ. The chain's CDR3 is CASSLVFPQETQYF.

V gene TRBV7-2 combines with J gene TRBJ1-6. Germline V gives CDR1 SGHTA, CDR2 FQGNSA. This CDR3 has 13 residues. The CDR3 is CASSLALLSPLHF.

The V and J genes are TRBV24-1 and TRBJ2-1; TCRdb picks TRBD2, but there is no DNA to check that call. The germline V gene encodes CDR1 KGHDR and CDR2 SFDVKD. CDR3 length equals 20 residues. The CDR3: CATSDPGTSEVPSSYNEQFF.

J is TRBJ2-5 and V is TRBV18; the TRBD1 assignment by TCRdb is unverifiable without DNA. Germline CDR1 reads KGHSH; CDR2 reads LQKENI. The CDR3 spans 14 residues. The CDR3 reads CASSPPAGRETQYF.

The gene calls are TRBV29-1 and TRBJ1-3. CDR1 is SQVTM and CDR2 is ANQGSEA in the germline V gene. This CDR3 spans 13 amino acids. This CDR3 is CSVEVNSGNTIYF. Together with reference TRBV29-1 and TRBJ1-3, the CDR3 gives the full variable domain: SAVISQKPSRDICQRGTSLTIQCQVDSQVTMMFWYRQQPGQSLTLIATANQGSEATYESGFVIDKFPISRPNLTFSTLTVSNMSPEDSSIYLCSVEVNSGNTIYFGEGSWLTVV.

This CDR3 is CASSLFFLGTMTSYEQYF. The V call is TRBV28, the J call TRBJ2-7; absent DNA, TCRdb's TRBD1 call cannot be checked. This CDR3 has 18 residues. CDR1 and CDR2 from the germline V gene are MDHEN and SYDVKM.

The V gene is TRBV19, the J gene TRBJ2-1; without DNA, the TCRdb call of TRBD2 cannot be checked. This CDR3 is built from 16 residues. Germline CDR1 LNHDA, CDR2 SQIVND (reference sequence). CDR3 in amino acids: CASSIGREGRFNEQFF.

The gene calls are TRBV20-1 and TRBJ2-6; the D gene TCRdb calls, TRBD1, cannot be checked with no DNA. There are 18 residues in the CDR3. The germline V gene has CDR1 DFQATT and CDR2 SNEGSKA (reference sequence). Here the CDR3 reads CSARRFRGSFSGANVLTF.

The CDR3 loop reads CASSLNLRGLEEEQYF. This rearrangement joins TRBV28 to TRBJ2-7; lacking DNA, the TRBD1 call made by TCRdb goes unchecked. Germline V gene sequence: CDR1 MDHEN, CDR2 SYDVKM. CDR3 length: 16 amino acids.

The chain recombines TRBV25-1 with TRBJ2-7; absent DNA, TCRdb's TRBD2 call cannot be checked. Germline CDR1 is MGHDK and CDR2 is SYGVNS. The CDR3 extends over 13 amino acids. This CDR3 reads CASSERLENEQYF.

The chain combines TRBV5-1 with TRBJ2-7; TCRdb returns TRBD2, unconfirmable since there is no DNA. Germline values: CDR1 SGHRS, CDR2 YFSETQ. The CDR3 covers 14 residues. CDR3: CASSWTSGGYEQYF.

The chain employs TRBV5-5 and TRBJ2-1; the D gene TCRdb calls, TRBD2, cannot be checked with no DNA. The CDR3 sequence is 15 residues long. From germline, CDR1 is SGHKS and CDR2 YYEKEE (reference sequence). The CDR3 loop reads CASSNGLAGEAEQFF.

CDR3: CASRALAGGLYEQYF. The rearrangement links TRBV28 to TRBJ2-7; the TRBD2 assignment by TCRdb is unverifiable without DNA. The CDR3 contains 15 residues. CDR1 is MDHEN, CDR2 SYDVKM, per germline.

The chain joins TRBV4-2 to TRBJ2-7; TCRdb picks TRBD2, but there is no DNA to check that call. This CDR3 region has 17 residues. The germline CDR1 and CDR2 sequences are LGHNA and YNFKEQ. This CDR3 is CASSQDERAGVHYEQYF.